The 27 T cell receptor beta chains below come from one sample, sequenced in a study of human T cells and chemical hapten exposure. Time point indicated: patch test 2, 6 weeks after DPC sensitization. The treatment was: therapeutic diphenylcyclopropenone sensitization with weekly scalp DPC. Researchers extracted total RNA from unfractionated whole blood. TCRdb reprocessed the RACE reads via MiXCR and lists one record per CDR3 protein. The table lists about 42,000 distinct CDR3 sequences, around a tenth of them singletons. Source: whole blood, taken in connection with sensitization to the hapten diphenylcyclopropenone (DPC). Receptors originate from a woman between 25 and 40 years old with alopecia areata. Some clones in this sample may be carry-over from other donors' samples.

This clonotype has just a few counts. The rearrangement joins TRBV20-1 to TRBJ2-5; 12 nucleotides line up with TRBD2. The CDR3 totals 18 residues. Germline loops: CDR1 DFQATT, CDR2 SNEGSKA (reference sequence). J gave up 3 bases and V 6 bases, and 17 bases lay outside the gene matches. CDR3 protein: CSAKLRLGLAGPEETQYF. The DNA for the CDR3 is TGCAGTGCGAAGCTTAGGTTAGGACTAGCGGGGCCAGAAGAGACCCAGTACTTC.

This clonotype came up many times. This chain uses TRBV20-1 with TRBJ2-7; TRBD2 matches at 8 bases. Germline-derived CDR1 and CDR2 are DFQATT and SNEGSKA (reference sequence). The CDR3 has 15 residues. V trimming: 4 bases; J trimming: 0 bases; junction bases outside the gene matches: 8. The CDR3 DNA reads TGCAGTGCTACACTTGGAGCGGGGGACTCCTACGAGCAGTACTTC. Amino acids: CSATLGAGDSYEQYF.

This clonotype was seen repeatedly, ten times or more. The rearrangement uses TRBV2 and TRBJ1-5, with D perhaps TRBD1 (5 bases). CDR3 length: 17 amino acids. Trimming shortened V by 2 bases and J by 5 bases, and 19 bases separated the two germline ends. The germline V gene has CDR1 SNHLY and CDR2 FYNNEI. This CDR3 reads CASSESRGRRKDQPQHF. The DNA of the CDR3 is TGTGCCAGCAGTGAATCCCGGGGCAGACGGAAGGATCAGCCCCAGCATTTT.

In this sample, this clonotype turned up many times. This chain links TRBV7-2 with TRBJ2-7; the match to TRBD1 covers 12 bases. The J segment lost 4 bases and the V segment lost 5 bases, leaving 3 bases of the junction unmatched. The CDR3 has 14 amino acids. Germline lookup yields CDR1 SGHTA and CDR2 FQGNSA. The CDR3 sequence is CASSPGQGAYEQYF. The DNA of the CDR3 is TGTGCCAGCAGCCCGGGACAGGGGGCTTACGAGCAGTACTTC.

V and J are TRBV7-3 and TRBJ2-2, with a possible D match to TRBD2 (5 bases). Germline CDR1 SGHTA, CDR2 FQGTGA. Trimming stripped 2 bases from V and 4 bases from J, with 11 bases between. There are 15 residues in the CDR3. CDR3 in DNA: TGTGCCAGCAGCTTAGCCCGGGCGGGCACCGGGGAGCTGTTTTTT. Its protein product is CASSLARAGTGELFF. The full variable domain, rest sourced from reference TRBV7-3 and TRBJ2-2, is GAGVSQTPSNKVTEKGKYVELRCDPISGHTALYWYRQSLGQGPEFLIYFQGTGAADDSGLPNDRFFAVRPEGSVSTLKIQRTERGDSAVYLCASSLARAGTGELFFGEGSRLTVL.

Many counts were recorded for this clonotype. CDR3 bases: TGTGCCAGCTCAACCACAGGGACCTCTGGAAACACCATATATTTT. It translates to CASSTTGTSGNTIYF. The rearrangement links TRBV18 to TRBJ1-3; D is possibly TRBD1 (6 bases). V lost 5 bases and J 0 bases, leaving 11 bases between the germline ends. The CDR3 consists of 15 residues. Germline V lookup: CDR1 KGHSH, CDR2 LQKENI.

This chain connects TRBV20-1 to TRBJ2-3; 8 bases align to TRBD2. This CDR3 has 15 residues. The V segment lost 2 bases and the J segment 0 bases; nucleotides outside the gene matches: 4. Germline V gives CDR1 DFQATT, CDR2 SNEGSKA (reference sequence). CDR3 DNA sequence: TGCAGTGCTAGACCGGGGGGGGTTAGCACAGATACGCAGTATTTT. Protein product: CSARPGGVSTDTQYF.

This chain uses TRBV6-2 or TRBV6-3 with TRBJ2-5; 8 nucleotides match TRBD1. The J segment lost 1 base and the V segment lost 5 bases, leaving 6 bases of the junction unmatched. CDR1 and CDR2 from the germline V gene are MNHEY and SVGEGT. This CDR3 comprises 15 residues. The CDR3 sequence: CASSRQGLGQETQYF. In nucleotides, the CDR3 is TGTGCCAGCAGTCGACAGGGGCTTGGCCAAGAGACCCAGTACTTC.

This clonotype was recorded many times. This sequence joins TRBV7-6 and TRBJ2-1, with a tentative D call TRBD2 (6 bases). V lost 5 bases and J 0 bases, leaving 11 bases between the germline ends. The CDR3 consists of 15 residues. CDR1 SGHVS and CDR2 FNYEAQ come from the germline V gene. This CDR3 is CASSPGVSSYNEQFF. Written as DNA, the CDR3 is TGTGCCAGCAGCCCGGGGGTTAGCTCCTACAATGAGCAGTTCTTC.

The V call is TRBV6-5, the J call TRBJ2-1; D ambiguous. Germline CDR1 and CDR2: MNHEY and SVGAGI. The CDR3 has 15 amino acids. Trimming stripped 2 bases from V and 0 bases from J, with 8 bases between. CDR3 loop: CASSYDESSYNEQFF. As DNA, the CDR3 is TGTGCCAGCAGTTACGACGAAAGCTCCTACAATGAGCAGTTCTTC.

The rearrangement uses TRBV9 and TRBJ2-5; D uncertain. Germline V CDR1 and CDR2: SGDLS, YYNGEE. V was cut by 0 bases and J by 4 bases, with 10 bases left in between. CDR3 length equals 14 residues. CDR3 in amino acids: CASSVGISLETQYF. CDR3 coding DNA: TGTGCCAGCAGCGTAGGCATCTCCTTAGAGACCCAGTACTTC. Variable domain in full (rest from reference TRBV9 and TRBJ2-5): DSGVTQTPKHLITATGQRVTLRCSPRSGDLSVYWYQQSLDQGLQFLIQYYNGEERAKGNILERFSAQQFPDLHSELNLSSLELGDSALYFCASSVGISLETQYFGPGTRLLVL.

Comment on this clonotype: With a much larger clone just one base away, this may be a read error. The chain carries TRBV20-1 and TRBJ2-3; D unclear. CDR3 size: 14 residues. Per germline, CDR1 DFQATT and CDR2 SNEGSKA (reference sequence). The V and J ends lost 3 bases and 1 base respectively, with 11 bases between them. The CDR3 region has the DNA TGCAGTGCTAGTGGGATGGACCGCACAGATACGCAGTATTTT. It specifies CSASGMDRTDTQYF.

CDR3 nucleotide sequence: TGCGCCAGCAGCTTGGTCGGGTCCCTTACATACAATGAGCAGTTCTTC. The encoded protein is CASSLVGSLTYNEQFF. The chain links TRBV5-1 to TRBJ2-1; D is uncertain. Germline V gives CDR1 SGHRS, CDR2 YFSETQ. Deletions cut 0 bases from V and 4 bases from J, with 14 bases between. The CDR3 has 16 residues. The full variable domain, completed using reference TRBV5-1 and TRBJ2-1, is KAGVTQTPRYLIKTRGQQVTLSCSPISGHRSVSWYQQTPGQGLQFLFEYFSETQRNKGNFPGRFSGRQFSNSRSEMNVSTLELGDSALYLCASSLVGSLTYNEQFFGPGTRLTVL.

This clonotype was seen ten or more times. The CDR3 DNA follows: TGTGCCAGCAAACTAGCGGGGGGCAACCCCAATGAGCAGTTCTTC. Its protein product is CASKLAGGNPNEQFF. The chain has TRBV6-2 or TRBV6-3 and TRBJ2-1, with 12 bases identical to TRBD2. The CDR3 totals 15 residues. The germline CDR1 and CDR2 sequences are MNHEY and SVGEGT. V shed 7 bases and J 6 bases; nucleotides not matched to a gene: 7.

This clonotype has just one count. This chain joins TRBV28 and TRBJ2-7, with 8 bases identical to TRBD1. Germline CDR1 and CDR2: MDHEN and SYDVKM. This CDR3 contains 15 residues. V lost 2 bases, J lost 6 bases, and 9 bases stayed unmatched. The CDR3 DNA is TGTGCCAGCAGTTTAGGACCGGACAGGGCTGCCGAGCAGTACTTC. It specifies CASSLGPDRAAEQYF.

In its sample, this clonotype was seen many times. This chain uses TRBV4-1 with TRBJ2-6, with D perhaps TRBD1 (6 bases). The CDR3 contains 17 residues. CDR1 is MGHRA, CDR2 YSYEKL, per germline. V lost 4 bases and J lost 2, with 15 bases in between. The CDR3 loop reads CASSRAGDSAGANVLTF. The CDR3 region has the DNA TGCGCCAGCAGCCGGGCAGGGGATTCGGCTGGGGCCAACGTCCTGACTTTC.

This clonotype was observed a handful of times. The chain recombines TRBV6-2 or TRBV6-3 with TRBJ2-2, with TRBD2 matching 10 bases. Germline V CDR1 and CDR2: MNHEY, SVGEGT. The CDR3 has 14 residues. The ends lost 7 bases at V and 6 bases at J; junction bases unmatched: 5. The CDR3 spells CASKGTSVAGELFF. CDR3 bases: TGTGCCAGCAAAGGGACTAGCGTCGCCGGGGAGCTGTTTTTT.

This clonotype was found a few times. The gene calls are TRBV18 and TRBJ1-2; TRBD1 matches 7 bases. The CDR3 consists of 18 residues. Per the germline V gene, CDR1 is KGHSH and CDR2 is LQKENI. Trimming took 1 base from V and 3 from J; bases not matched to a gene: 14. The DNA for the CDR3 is TGTGCCAGCTCACCACTTAGTGGTATGAGACAGGGTGACTATGGCTACACCTTC. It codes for CASSPLSGMRQGDYGYTF. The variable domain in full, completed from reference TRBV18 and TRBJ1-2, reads NAGVMQNPRHLVRRRGQEARLRCSPMKGHSHVYWYRQLPEEGLKFMVYLQKENIIDESGMPKERFSAEFPKEGPSILRIQQVVRGDSAAYFCASSPLSGMRQGDYGYTFGSGTRLTVV.

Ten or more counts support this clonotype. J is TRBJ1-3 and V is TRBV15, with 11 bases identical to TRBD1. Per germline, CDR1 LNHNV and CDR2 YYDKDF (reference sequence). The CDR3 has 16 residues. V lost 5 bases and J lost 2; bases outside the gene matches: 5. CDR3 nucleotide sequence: TGTGCCACCAGCGGCGTGGGACAGGGGGCTGGAAACACCATATATTTT. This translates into CATSGVGQGAGNTIYF.

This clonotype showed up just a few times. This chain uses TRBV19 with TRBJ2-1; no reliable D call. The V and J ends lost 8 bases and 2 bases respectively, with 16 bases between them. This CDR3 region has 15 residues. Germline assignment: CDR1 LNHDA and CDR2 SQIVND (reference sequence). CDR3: CASSRLDNTYNEQFF. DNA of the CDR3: TGTGCCAGTTCCCGACTCGACAACACCTACAATGAGCAGTTCTTC.

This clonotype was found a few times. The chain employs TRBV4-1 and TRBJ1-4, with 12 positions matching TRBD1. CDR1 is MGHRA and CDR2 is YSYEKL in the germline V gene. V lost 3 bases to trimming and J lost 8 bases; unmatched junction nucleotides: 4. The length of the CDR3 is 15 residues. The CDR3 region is CASSQGQGAGEKLFF. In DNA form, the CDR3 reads TGCGCCAGCAGCCAGGGACAGGGGGCGGGAGAAAAACTGTTTTTT.

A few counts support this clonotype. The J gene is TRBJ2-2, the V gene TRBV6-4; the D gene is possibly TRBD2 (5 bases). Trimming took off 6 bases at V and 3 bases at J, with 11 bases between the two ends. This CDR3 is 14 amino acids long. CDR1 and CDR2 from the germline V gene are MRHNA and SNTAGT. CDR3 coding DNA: TGTGCCAGCAGCCCTACTAGTTACACCGGGGAGCTGTTTTTT. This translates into CASSPTSYTGELFF.

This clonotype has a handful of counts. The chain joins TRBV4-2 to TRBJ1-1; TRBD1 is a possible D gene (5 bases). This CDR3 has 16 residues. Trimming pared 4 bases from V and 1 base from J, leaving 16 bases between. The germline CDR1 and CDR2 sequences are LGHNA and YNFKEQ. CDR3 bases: TGTGCCAGCAGCCCCACCGCGGGGCGACAGAACACTGAAGCTTTCTTT. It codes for CASSPTAGRQNTEAFF.

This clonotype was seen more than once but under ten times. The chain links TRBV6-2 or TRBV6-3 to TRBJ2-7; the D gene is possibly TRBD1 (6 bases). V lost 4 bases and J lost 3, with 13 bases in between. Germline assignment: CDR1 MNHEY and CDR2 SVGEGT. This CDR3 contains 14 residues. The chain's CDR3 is CASSSFSDSYEQYF. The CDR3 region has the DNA TGTGCCAGCAGTTCTTTCTCGGACAGCTACGAGCAGTACTTC.

CDR3 nucleotides: TGCGCCAGCAGCGTACAGTCAGATACGCAGTATTTT. It translates to CASSVQSDTQYF. J is TRBJ2-3 and V is TRBV5-1; D gene uncertain. The length of the CDR3 is 12 residues. Germline V gene sequence: CDR1 SGHRS, CDR2 YFSETQ. With 4 bases removed from V and 4 bases from J, the gap between germline ends came to 7 bases.

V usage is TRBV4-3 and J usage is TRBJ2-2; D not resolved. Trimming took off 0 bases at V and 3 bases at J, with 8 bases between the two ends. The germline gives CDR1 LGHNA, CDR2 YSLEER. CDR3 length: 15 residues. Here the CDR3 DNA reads TGCGCCAGCAGCCAAGATCGGCGCGACACCGGGGAGCTGTTTTTT. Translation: CASSQDRRDTGELFF.

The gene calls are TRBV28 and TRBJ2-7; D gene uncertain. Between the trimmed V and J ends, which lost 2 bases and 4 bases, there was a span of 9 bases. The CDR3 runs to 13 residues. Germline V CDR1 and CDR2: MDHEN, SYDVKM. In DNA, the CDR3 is TGTGCCAGCAGTTTAAGTGTTTATTACGAGCAGTACTTC. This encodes CASSLSVYYEQYF.